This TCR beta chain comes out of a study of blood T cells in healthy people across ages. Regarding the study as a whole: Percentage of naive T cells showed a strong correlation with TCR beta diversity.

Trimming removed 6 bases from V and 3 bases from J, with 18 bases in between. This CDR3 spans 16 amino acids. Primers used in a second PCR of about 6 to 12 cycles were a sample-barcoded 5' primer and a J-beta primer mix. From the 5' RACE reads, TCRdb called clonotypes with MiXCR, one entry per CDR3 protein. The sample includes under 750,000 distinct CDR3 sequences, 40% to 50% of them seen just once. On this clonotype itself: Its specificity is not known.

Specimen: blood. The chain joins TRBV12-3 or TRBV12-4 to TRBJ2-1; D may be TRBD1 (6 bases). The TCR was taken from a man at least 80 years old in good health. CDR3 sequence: CASSSDRPPLYNEQFF. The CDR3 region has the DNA TGTGCCAGCAGCTCTGACAGGCCCCCTCTCTACAATGAGCAGTTCTTC.